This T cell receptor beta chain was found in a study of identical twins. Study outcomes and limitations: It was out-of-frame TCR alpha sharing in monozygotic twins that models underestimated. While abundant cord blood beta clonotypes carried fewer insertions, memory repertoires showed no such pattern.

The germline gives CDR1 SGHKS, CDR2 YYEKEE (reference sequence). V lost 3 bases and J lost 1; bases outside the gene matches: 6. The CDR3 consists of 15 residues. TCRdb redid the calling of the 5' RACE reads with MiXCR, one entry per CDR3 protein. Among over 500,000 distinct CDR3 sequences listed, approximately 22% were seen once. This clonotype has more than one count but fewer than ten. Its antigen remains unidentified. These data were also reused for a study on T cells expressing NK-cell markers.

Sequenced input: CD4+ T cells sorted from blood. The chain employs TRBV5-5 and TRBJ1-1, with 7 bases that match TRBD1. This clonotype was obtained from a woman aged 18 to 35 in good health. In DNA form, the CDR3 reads TGTGCCAGCAGCTCCAGACAGGGAACGAACACTGAAGCTTTCTTT. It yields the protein CASSSRQGTNTEAFF.